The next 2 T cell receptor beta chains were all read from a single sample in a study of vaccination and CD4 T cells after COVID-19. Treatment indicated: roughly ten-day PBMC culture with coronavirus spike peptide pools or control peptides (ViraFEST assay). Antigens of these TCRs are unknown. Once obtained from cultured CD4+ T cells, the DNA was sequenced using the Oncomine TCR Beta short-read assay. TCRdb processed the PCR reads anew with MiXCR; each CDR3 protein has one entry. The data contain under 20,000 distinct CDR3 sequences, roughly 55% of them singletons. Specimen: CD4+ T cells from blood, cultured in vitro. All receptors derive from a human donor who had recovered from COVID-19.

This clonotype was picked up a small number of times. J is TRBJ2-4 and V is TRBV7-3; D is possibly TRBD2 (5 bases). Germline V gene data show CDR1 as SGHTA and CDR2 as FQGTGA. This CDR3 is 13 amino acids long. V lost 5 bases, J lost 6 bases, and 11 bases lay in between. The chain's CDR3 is CASSRDGGNIQYF. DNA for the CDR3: TGTGCCAGCAGCCGCGACGGAGGAAACATTCAGTACTTC.

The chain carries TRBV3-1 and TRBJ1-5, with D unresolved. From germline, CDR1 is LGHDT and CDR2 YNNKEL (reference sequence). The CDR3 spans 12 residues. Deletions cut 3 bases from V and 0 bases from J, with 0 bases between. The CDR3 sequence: CASSHSNQPQHF. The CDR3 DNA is TGTGCCAGCAGCCATAGCAATCAGCCCCAGCATTTT.